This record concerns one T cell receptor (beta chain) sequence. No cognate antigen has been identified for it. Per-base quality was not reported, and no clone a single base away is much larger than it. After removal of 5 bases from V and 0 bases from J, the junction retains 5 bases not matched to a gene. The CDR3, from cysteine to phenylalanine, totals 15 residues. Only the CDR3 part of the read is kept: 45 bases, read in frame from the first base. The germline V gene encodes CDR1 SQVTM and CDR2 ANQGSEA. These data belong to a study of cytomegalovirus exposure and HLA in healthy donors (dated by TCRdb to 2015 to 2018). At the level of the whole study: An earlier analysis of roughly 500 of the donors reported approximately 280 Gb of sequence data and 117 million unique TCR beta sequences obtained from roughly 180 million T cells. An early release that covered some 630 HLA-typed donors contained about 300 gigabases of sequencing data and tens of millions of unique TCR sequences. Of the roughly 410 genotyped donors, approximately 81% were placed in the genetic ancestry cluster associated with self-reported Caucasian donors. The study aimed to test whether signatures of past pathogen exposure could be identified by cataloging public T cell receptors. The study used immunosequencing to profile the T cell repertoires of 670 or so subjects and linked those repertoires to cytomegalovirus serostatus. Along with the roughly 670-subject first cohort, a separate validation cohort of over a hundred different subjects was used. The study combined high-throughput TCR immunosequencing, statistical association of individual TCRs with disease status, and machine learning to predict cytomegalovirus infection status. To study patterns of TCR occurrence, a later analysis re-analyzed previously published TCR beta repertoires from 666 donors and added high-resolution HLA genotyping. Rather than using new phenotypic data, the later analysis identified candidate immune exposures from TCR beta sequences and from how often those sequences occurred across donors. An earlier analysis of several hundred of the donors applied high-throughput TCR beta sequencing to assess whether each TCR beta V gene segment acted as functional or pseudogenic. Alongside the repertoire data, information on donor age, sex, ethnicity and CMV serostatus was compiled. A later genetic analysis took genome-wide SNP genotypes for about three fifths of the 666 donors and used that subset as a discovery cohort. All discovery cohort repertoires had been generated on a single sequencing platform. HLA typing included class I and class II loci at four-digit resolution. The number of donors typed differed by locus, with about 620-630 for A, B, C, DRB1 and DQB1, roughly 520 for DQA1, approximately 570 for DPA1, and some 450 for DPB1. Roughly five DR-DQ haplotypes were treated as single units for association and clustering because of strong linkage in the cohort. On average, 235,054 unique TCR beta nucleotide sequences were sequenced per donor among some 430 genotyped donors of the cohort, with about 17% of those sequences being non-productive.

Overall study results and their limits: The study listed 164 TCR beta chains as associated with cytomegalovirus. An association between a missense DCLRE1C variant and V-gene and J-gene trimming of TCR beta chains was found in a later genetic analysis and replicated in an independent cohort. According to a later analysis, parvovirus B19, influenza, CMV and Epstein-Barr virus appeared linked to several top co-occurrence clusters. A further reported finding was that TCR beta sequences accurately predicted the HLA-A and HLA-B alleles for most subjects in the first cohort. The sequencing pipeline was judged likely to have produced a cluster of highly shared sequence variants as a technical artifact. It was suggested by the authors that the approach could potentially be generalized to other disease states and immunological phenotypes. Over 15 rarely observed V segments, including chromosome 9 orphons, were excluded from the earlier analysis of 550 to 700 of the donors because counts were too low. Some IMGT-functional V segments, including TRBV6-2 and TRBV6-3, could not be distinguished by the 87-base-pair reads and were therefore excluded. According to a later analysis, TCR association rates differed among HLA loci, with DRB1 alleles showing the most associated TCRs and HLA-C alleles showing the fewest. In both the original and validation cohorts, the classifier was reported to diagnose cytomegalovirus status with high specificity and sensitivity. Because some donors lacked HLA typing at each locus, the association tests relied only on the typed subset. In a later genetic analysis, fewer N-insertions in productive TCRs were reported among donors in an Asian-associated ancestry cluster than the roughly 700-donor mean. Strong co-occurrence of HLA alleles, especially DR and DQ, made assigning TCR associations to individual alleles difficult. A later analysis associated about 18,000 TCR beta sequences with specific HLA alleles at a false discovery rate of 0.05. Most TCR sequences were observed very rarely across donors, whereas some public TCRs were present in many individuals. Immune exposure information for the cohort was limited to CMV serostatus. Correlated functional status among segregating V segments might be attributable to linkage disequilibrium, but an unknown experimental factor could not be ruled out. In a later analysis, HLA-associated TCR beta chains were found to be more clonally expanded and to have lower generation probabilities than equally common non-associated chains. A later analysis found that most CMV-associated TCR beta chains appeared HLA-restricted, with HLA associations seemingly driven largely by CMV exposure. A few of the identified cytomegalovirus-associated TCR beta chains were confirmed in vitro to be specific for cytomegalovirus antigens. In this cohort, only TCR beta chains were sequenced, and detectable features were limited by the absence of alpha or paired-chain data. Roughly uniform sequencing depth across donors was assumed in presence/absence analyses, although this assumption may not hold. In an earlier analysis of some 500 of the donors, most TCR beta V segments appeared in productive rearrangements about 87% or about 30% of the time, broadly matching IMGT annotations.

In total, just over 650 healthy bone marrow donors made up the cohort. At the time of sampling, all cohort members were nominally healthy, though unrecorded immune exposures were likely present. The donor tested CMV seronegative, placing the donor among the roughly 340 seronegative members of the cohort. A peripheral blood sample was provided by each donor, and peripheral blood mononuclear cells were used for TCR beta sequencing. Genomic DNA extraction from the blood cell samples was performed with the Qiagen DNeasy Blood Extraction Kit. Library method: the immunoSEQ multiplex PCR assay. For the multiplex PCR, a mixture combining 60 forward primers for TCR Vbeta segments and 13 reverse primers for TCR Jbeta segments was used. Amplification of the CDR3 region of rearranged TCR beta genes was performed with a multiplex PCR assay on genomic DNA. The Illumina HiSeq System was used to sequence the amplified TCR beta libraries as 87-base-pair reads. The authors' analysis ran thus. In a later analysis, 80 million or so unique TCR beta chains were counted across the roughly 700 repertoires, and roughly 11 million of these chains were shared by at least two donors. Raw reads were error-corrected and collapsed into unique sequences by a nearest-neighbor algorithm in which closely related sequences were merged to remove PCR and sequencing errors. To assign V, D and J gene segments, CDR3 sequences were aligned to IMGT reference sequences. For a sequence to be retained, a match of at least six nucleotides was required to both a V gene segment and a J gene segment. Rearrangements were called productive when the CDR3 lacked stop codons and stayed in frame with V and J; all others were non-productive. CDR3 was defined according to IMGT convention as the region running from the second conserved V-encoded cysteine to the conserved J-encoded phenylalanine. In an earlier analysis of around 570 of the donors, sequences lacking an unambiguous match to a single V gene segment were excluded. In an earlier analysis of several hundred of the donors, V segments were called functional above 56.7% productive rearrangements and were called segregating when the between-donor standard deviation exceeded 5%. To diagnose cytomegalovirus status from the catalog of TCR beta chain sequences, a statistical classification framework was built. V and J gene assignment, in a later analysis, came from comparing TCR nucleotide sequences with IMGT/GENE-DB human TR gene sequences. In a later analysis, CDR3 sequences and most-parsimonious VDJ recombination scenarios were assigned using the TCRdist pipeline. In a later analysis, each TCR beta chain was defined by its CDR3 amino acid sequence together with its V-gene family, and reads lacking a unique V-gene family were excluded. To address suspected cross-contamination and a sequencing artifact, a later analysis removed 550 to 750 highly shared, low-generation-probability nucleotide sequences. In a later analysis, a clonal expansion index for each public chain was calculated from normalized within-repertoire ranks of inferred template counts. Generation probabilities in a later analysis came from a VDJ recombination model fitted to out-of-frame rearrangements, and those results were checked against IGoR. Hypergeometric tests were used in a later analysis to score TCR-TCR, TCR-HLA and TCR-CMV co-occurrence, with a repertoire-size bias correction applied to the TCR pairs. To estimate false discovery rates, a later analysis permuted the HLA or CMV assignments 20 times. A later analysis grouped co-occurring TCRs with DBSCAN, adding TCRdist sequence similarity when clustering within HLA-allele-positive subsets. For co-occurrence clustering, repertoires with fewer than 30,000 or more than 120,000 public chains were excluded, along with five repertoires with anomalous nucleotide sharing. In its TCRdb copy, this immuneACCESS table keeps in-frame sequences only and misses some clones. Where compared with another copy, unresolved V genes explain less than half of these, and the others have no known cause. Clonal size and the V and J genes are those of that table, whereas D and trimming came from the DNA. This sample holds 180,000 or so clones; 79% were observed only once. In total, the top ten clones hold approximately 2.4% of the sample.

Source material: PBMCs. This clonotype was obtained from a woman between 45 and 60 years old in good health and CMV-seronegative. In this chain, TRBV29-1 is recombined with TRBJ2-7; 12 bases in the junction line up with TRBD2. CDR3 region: CSVWTSGTSSYEQYF. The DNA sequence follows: TGCAGCGTTTGGACTAGCGGGACTAGCTCCTACGAGCAGTACTTC.